The present entry profiles one T cell receptor (beta chain) with its context. Its antigen remains unknown. Some clones are missing from TCRdb's copy, which holds only in-frame ones; the method was immunoSEQ multiplex PCR. Counted here are 5,000 or so clones, roughly 81% occurring once; the ten biggest clones make up about 5%. V was pared by 5 bases and J by 4 bases, with 11 bases between. The CDR3 contains 13 residues. Germline values: CDR1 MNHEY, CDR2 SVGAGI. This entry is derived from a study of T cells and Merkel cell carcinoma outcomes. General study findings and limits: In Merkel cell carcinoma, repertoire and T-cell density reportedly predicted outcomes.

The receptor comes from a human donor with Merkel cell carcinoma. The sequenced sample was tumor tissue from Merkel cell carcinoma. The chain combines TRBV6-5 with TRBJ1-2; D remains ambiguous. CDR3 in amino acids: CASSAGFGYGYTF. CDR3 nucleotide sequence: TGTGCCAGCAGTGCCGGGTTCGGCTATGGCTACACCTTC.